These T cell receptor beta chains were read from a single sample in a study of T cell responses to AZD1222 COVID-19 vaccine. The method was immunoSEQ multiplex PCR; TCRdb's version includes in-frame clones alone and lacks a portion of them. The data contain some 100,000 clones, around 87% of them seen just once; the ten biggest clones take up over 4%. Here the sequenced sample was peripheral blood, taken on day 0 of MenACWY control vaccination. These receptors originate from an adult in good health. Each CDR3 is given with its conserved first and last residue. Fields, in order: V gene, J gene, clone size, D gene, CDR3 protein, CDR3 DNA. A D gene is named only where the DNA matches it firmly. Part of the rows lack a size; the others show once, few, many or a class for expanded clones.

>TRBV27|TRBJ2-2|NA|TRBD1
CASARGTGGLGELFF
TGTGCCAGCGCCAGAGGGACAGGGGGCCTCGGGGAGCTGTTTTTT
>TRBV28|TRBJ1-4|NA|NA
CASISGGGGSNEKLFF
TGTGCCAGCATCTCGGGGGGCGGGGGATCTAATGAAAAACTGTTTTTT
>TRBV5-6|TRBJ1-2|few|NA
CASSLQGARGGYTF
TGTGCCAGCAGCTTGCAGGGTGCCCGTGGAGGCTACACCTTC
>TRBV2|TRBJ2-2|few|NA
CASTERDLHGELFF
TGTGCCAGCACCGAAAGGGATTTACACGGGGAGCTGTTTTTT
>TRBV18|TRBJ1-5|NA|NA
CASSPSQGRLGTQHF
TGTGCCAGCTCACCCTCACAGGGACGCCTAGGGACCCAGCATTTT
>TRBV6-5|TRBJ2-3|NA|NA
CASGSADTQYF
TGTGCCAGCGGAAGCGCAGATACGCAGTATTTT
>TRBV19|TRBJ1-2|NA|TRBD1
CATKGTGGGGYTF
TGTGCCACAAAAGGGACAGGGGGCGGCGGCTACACCTTC
>TRBV2|TRBJ2-5|NA|TRBD2
CASSPPRTRAETQYF
TGTGCCAGCAGCCCTCCGAGGACTAGGGCAGAGACCCAGTACTTC
>TRBV4-3|TRBJ2-3|NA|NA
CASSQAPSARADTQYF
TGCGCCAGCAGCCAAGCGCCATCTGCTCGGGCAGATACGCAGTATTTT
>TRBV5-6|TRBJ2-3|NA|TRBD2
CASSLSLADTDTQYF
TGTGCCAGCAGCTTAAGTCTAGCGGACACAGATACGCAGTATTTT
>TRBV11-3|TRBJ1-1|once|TRBD1
CASSLGQGQNTEAFF
TGTGCCAGCAGCCTAGGACAGGGGCAAAACACTGAAGCTTTCTTT
>TRBV28|TRBJ2-7|NA|NA
CASSFSGSEQYF
TGTGCCAGCAGTTTTTCGGGATCCGAGCAGTACTTC
>TRBV7-7|TRBJ2-5|NA|TRBD2
CASSPVVGGAGETQYF
TGTGCCAGCAGCCCAGTCGTCGGGGGGGCCGGGGAGACCCAGTACTTC
>TRBV6-2/TRBV6-3|TRBJ2-4|NA|NA
CASSVRADYIQYF
TGTGCCAGCAGCGTTAGGGCTGATTACATTCAGTACTTC
>TRBV6-6|TRBJ2-1|few|NA
CASSYNSDEQFF
TGTGCCAGCAGTTATAATAGCGATGAGCAGTTCTTC
>TRBV7-2|TRBJ2-3|NA|TRBD2
CASSLDSLAGAGGDTQYF
TGTGCCAGCAGCTTAGATTCTCTCGCGGGAGCCGGTGGGGATACGCAGTATTTT
>TRBV15|TRBJ1-4|once|NA
CATSSLTRDWDEKLFF
TGTGCCACCAGCAGCCTCACCCGGGACTGGGATGAAAAACTGTTTTTT
>TRBV18|TRBJ1-4|once|TRBD1
CASSPDRGAPLKEKLFF
TGTGCCAGCTCACCTGACAGGGGGGCACCGTTGAAAGAAAAACTGTTTTTT
>TRBV3-1/TRBV3-2|TRBJ2-7|NA|NA
CASSQDSRARINEQYF
TGTGCCAGCAGCCAAGATTCTCGTGCCAGGATCAACGAGCAGTACTTC
>TRBV19|TRBJ1-2|few|NA
CASSSQGYREDYGYTF
TGTGCCAGTAGTTCCCAGGGATATCGGGAGGACTATGGCTACACCTTC